This T cell receptor beta chain was sequenced during a study of blood T cell repertoires in COVID-19 (dated by TCRdb to the early 2020s). About the full investigation: Samples covering the acute and convalescent phases of COVID-19 were provided by collaborators in the United States, Italy and Spain. The material from the prospective study consisted of cDNA or gDNA derived from T cells, B-cell-depleted T cells, or PBMCs. Deeply sampled blood TCRbeta repertoires from subjects exposed to, actively infected with, or recovered from COVID-19 were included in the dataset. The repertoires were released in a freely available public database intended as a resource for research on the immune response to SARS-CoV-2. The samples were drawn from two sources: the first 160 participants of the ongoing ImmuneRACE study, and 1,000 to 1,500 subjects contributed by 6 global collaborators. A de-identified subject ID, COVID-19 status, age in years and sex were almost always included in the sample metadata. Where available, HLA class I and class II types were taken from metadata supplied by the sample provider and were not determined by assay-based typing.

Study-wide findings and limitations: Clinical and demographic metadata were provided uncurated, with the amount varying by source and participant.

With respect to this clone: Its cognate antigen has yet to be identified. Per-base qualities were not stored, and no clone one base away is much larger. The same CDR3 is also encoded by other DNA sequences in this sample.

The immunoSEQ Assay, a bias-controlled multiplex PCR, was used to amplify TCRbeta CDR3 regions from genomic DNA. Processing in the source paper ran as follows. Within the assay, amplification of reference gene primers was used to estimate how many nucleated cells each sample contained. To quantify the absolute abundance of each unique TCRbeta CDR3 rearrangement, sequence reads were collapsed and filtered. Productive Simpson clonality was computed per sample as the square root of Simpson's diversity index over productive rearrangements. As stored in TCRdb, this immuneACCESS dataset retains in-frame rearrangements with V and J assigned. A fraction of the clones does not appear; measured against another copy, unresolved V genes explain less than half of the discrepancy, and the remainder lacks a known reason. V, J and clone size are those of that table, while D and trimming were read from the DNA. For this sample the table gives over 120,000 clones, of which 85% to 90% were detected only once. The ten most abundant clones make up 2.5% to 3% of the sample.

Whole blood was collected in K2EDTA tubes by collaborating institutions according to the institutions' own protocols. For TCRbeta analysis, collaborators shipped samples as frozen whole blood, isolated PBMCs, or DNA extracted from either of those sample types. Sequenced input: peripheral blood. This receptor was taken from a man aged 60 to 69 with active or convalescent COVID-19.

CDR3 region: CASSEGGNYGYTF. The sequence in DNA is TGTGCCAGCAGTGAAGGGGGCAACTATGGCTACACCTTC. Recombination joined TRBV2 with TRBJ1-2, and possibly TRBD1, on 5 matching bases. The CDR3, cysteine through phenylalanine, is 13 amino acids long. Just CDR3 DNA is preserved here, 39 bases in frame from base 1. CDR1 SNHLY and CDR2 FYNNEI are derived from the germline V gene. V and J lose 1 base and 2 bases, and a span of 5 bases separates them. When the CDR3 is completed using the reference TRBV2 and TRBJ1-2 genes on either side, the full variable domain is EPEVTQTPSHQVTQMGQEVILRCVPISNHLYFYWYRQILGQKVEFLVSFYNNEISEKSEIFDDQFSVERPDGSNFTLKIRSTKLEDSAMYFCASSEGGNYGYTFGSGTRLTVV.